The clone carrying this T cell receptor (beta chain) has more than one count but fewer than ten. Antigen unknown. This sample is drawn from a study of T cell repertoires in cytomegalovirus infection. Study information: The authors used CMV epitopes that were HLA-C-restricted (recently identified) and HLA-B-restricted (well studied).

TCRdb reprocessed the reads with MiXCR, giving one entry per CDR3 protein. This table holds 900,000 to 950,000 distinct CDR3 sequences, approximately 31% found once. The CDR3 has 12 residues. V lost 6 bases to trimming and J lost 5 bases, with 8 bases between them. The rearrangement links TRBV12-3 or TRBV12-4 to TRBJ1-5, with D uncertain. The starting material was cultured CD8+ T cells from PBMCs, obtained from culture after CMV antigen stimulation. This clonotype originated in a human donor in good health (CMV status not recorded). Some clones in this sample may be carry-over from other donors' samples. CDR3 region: CASSLLHQPQHF. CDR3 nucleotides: TGTGCCAGCAGCTTACTCCATCAGCCCCAGCATTTT.